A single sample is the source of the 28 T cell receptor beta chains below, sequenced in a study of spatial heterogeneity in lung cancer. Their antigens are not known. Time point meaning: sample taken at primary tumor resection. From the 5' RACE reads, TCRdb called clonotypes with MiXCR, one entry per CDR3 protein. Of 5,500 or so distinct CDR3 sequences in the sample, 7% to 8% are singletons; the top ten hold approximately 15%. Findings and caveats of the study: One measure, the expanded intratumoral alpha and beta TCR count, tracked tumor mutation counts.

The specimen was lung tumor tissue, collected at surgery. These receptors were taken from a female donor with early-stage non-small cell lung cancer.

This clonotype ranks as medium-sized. CDR3 region: CASSEYAGQWLTQYF. The CDR3 DNA reads as TGTGCCAGCAGTGAATATGCGGGACAGTGGCTCACCCAGTACTTC. This chain links TRBV6-1 with TRBJ2-5; D perhaps matches TRBD1 (7 bases). Germline assignment: CDR1 MNHNS and CDR2 SASEGT. Trimming removed 2 bases from V and 8 bases from J, with 18 bases in between. CDR3 size: 15 residues.

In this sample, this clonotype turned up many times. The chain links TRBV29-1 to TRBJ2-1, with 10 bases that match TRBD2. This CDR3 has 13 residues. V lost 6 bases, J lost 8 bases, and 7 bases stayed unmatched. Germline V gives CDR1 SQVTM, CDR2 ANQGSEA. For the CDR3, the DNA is TGCAGCGTCACTAGCGGGATAAACTATGAGCAGTTCTTC. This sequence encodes CSVTSGINYEQFF.

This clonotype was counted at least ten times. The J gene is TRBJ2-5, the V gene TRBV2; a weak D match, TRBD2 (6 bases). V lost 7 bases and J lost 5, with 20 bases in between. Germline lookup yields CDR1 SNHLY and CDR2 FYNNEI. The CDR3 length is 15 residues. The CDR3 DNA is TGTGCCAGCATGGGACTTGGGGGGATCCGGGAGACCCAGTACTTC. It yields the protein CASMGLGGIRETQYF.

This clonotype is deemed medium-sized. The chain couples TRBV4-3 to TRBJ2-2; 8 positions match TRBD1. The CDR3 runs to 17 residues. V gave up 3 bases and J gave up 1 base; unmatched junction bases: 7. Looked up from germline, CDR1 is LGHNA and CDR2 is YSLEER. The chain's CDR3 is CASSQMAGTGNTGELFF. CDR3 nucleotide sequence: TGCGCCAGCAGCCAGATGGCCGGGACAGGGAACACCGGGGAGCTGTTTTTT.

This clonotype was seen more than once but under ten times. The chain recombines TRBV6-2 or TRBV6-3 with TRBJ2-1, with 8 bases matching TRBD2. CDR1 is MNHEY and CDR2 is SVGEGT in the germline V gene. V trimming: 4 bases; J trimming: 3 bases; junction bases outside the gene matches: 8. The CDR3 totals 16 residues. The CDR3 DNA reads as TGTGCCAGCAGTTTACTAGCGGAGGGGATCTACAATGAGCAGTTCTTC. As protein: CASSLLAEGIYNEQFF.

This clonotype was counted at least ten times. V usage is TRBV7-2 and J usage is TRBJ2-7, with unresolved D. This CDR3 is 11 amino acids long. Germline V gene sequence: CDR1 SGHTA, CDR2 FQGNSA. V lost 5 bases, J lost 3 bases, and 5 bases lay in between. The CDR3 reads CASSPDYEQYF. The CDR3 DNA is TGTGCCAGCAGCCCCGACTACGAGCAGTACTTC.

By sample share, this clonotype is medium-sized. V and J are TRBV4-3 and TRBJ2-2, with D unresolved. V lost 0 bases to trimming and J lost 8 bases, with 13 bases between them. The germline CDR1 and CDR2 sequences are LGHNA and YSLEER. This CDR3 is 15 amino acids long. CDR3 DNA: TGCGCCAGCAGCCAAGAGTTCGGTCCTGGGGGGGAGCTGTTTTTT. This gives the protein CASSQEFGPGGELFF.

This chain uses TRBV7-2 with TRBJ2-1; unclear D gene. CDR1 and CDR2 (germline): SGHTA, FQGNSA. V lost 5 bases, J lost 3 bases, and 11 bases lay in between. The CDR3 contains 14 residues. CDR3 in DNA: TGTGCCAGCAGCCTACGGGCCGTCTACAATGAGCAGTTCTTC. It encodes CASSLRAVYNEQFF.

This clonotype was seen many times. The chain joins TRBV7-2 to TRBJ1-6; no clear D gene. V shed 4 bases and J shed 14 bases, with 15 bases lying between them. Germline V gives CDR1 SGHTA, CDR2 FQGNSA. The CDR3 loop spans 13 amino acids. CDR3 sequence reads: CASSSRFVPALHF. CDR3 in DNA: TGTGCCAGCAGCTCTAGATTCGTACCGGCCCTCCACTTT.

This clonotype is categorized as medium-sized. The CDR3 DNA reads TGTGCCAGCAGCCCGAGCCAAGGGAACACTGAAGCTTTCTTT. Translating gives CASSPSQGNTEAFF. The rearrangement joins TRBV6-4 to TRBJ1-1; D is unclear. The germline V gene has CDR1 MRHNA and CDR2 SNTAGT. The CDR3 loop spans 14 amino acids. V was clipped by 6 bases and J by 1 base, with 12 bases between them.

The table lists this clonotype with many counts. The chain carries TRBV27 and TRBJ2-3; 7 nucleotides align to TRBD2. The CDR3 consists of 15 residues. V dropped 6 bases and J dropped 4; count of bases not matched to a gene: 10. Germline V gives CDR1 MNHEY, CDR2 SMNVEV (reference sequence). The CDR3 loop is CASRRARGFADTQYF. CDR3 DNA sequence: TGTGCCAGCAGGCGGGCGCGGGGGTTCGCAGATACGCAGTATTTT.

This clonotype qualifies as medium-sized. DNA for the CDR3: TGTGCCAGCAGTTTAACGGGACTAAGCAATGAGCAGTTCTTC. Translation: CASSLTGLSNEQFF. The chain employs TRBV27 and TRBJ2-1; 7 bases line up with TRBD2. The CDR3 is made up of 14 amino acids. The V gene's germline CDR1 is MNHEY and CDR2 SMNVEV (reference sequence). Trimming at V came to 2 bases and at J to 6 bases, leaving 4 bases not matched to a gene.

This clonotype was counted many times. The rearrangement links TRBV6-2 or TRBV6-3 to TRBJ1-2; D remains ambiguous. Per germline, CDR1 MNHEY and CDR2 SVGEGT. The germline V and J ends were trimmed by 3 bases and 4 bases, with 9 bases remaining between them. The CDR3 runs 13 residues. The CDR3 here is CASSYGLAYGYTF. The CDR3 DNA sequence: TGTGCCAGCAGTTATGGCCTGGCCTATGGCTACACCTTC.

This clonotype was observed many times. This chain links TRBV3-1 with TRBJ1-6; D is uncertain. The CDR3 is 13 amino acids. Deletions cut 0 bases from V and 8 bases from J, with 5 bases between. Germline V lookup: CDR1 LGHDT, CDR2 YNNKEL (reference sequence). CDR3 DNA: TGTGCCAGCAGCCAAGAGGGGTATTCACCCCTCCACTTT. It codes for CASSQEGYSPLHF.

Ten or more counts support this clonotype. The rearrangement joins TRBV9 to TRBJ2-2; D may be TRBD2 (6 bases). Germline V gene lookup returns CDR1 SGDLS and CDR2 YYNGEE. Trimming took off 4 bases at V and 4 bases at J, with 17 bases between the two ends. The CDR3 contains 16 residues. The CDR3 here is CASSPPVWGVTGELFF. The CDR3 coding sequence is TGTGCCAGCAGCCCCCCCGTGTGGGGGGTCACCGGGGAGCTGTTTTTT.

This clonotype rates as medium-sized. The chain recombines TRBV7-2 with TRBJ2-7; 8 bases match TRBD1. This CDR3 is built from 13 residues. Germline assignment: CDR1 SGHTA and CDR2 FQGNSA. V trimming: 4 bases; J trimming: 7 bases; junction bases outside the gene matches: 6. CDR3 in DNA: TGTGCCAGCAGCTGGGACAGGTGGCGAGAGCAGTACTTC. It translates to CASSWDRWREQYF.

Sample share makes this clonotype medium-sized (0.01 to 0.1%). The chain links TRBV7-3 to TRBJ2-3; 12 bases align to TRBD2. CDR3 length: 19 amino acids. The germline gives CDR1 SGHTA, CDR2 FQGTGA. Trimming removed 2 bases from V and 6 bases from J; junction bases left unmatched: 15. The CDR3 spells CASSLGLLAGGPHTDTQYF. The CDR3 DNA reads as TGTGCCAGCAGCTTAGGGTTGCTAGCGGGAGGGCCCCACACGGATACGCAGTATTTT.

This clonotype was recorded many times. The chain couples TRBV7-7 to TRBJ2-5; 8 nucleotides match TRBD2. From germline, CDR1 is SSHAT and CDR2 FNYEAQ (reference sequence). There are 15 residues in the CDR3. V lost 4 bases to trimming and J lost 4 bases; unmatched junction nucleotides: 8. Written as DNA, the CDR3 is TGTGCCAGCAGCTCGACCGGGACTAGGGGAGAGACCCAGTACTTC. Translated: CASSSTGTRGETQYF.

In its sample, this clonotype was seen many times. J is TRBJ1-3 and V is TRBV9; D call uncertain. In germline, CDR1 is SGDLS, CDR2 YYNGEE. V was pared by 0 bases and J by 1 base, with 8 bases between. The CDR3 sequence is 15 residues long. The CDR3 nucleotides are TGTGCCAGCAGCGTAGGGGAAGGATCTGGAAACACCATATATTTT. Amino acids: CASSVGEGSGNTIYF.

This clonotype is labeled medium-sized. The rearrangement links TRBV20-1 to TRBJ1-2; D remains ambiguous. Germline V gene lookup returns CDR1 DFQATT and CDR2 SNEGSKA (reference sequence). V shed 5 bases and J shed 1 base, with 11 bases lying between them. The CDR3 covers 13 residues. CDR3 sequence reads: CSASVSYNYGYTF. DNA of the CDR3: TGCAGTGCTTCAGTATCCTATAACTATGGCTACACCTTC.

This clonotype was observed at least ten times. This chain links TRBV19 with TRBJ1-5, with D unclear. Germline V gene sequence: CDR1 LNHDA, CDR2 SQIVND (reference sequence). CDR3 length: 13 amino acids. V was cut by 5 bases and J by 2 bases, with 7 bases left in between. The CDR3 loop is CASSEAGNQPQHF. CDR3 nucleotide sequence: TGTGCCAGTAGTGAGGCGGGCAATCAGCCCCAGCATTTT. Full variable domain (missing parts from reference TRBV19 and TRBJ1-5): DGGITQSPKYLFRKEGQNVTLSCEQNLNHDAMYWYRQDPGQGLRLIYYSQIVNDFQKGDIAEGYSVSREKKESFPLTVTSAQKNPTAFYLCASSEAGNQPQHFGDGTRLSIL.

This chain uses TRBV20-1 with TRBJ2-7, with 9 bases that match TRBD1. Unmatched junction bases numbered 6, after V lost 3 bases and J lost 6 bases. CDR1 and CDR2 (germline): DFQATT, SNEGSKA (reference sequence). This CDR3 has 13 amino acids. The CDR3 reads CSASPPGQGEQYF. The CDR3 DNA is TGCAGTGCTAGTCCACCGGGACAGGGCGAGCAGTACTTC.

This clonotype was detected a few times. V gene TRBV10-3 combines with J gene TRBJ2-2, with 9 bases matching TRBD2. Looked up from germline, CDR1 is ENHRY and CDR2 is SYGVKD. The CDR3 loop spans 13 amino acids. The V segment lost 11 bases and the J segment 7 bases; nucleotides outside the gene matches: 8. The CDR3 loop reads CAEREEPDGELFF. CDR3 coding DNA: TGTGCCGAGCGGGAGGAACCGGACGGGGAGCTGTTTTTT.

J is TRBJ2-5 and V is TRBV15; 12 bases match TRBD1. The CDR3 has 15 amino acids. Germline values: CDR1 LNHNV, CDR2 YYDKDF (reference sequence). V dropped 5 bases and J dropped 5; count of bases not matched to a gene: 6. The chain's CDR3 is CATSEGQGAGETQYF. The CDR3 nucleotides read TGTGCCACCAGCGAGGGACAGGGGGCAGGGGAGACCCAGTACTTC.

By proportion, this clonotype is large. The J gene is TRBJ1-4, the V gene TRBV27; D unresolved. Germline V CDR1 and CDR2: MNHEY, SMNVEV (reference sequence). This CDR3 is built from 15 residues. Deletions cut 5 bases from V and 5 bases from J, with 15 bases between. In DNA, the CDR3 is TGTGCCAGCAGTCGCAGCACACAACTAAATGAAAAACTGTTTTTT. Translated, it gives CASSRSTQLNEKLFF.

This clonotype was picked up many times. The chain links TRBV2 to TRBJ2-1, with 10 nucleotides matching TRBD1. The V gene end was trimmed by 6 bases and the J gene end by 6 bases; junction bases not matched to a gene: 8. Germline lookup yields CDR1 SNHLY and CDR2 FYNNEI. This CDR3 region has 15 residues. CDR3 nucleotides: TGTGCCAGCAGATCCGGGACAGGGGCCTCCAATGAGCAGTTCTTC. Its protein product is CASRSGTGASNEQFF.

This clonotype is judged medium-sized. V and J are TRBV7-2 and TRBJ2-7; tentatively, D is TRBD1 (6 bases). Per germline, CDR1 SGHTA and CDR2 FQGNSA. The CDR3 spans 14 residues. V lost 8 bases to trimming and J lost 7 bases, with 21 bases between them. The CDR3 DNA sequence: TGTGCCAGCGGGTTGGGTGGGGGCCGAGGGGAGCAGTACTTC. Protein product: CASGLGGGRGEQYF.

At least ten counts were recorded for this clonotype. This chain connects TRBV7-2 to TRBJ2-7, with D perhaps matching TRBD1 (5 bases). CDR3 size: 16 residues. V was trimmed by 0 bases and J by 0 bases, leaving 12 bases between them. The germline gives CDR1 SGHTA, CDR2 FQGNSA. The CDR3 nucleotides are TGTGCCAGCAGCTTAGCGCCTCAGGGTAGCTCCTACGAGCAGTACTTC. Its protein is CASSLAPQGSSYEQYF.